The subject of this entry is one TCR beta chain. Trimming removed 6 bases from V and 2 bases from J, with 15 bases in between. CDR3 length equals 15 residues. The germline CDR1 and CDR2 sequences are MDHEN and SYDVKM. The record originates from a study of blood T cell repertoires in COVID-19. Whole-study context: There were acute and convalescent COVID-19 samples, and they came from the United States, Italy and Spain. PBMCs, B-cell-depleted T cells, or T cells were the source of the cDNA or gDNA that made up the material.

In the authors' methods: Using reference gene primer amplification, nucleated cell counts were estimated. Method: immunoSEQ multiplex PCR; TCRdb's copy keeps in-frame clones and lacks some. V, J and clone size derive from that table, while D and trimming were established from the DNA sequence. Of about 36,000 clones in the sample, around 91% are singletons; the top ten hold less than 30%. Sample: peripheral blood. This receptor was obtained from a man between 60 and 75 years old with active or convalescent COVID-19. V gene TRBV28 combines with J gene TRBJ2-3, with D possibly TRBD2 on 5 matching bases. In DNA form, the CDR3 reads TGTGCCAGCAGCTCGAGGGCGAGGTTCACAGATACGCAGTATTTT. Its translation is CASSSRARFTDTQYF.